Each of the 8 T cell receptor beta chains below was sequenced from the same sample in a study of control samples from healthy donors and cancer patients. Only in-frame clones appear in the TCRdb table, and some are missing; sequencing was by immunoSEQ multiplex PCR. This table holds under 200,000 clones. The sequenced sample was blood. The source of these receptors is a woman aged 25-40 years in good health.

V is TRBV19 and J is TRBJ2-2; D may be TRBD1 or TRBD2 (6 bases each). V was cut by 6 bases and J by 2 bases, with 7 bases left in between. Germline assignment: CDR1 LNHDA and CDR2 SQIVND (reference sequence). The CDR3 runs 13 residues. CDR3 coding DNA: TGTGCCAGTAGCGGGGGCAACACCGGGGAGCTGTTTTTT. Protein sequence: CASSGGNTGELFF.

V usage is TRBV5-5 and J usage is TRBJ1-1, with D perhaps TRBD1 (5 bases). This CDR3 spans 13 amino acids. Germline values: CDR1 SGHKS, CDR2 YYEKEE (reference sequence). Trimming took 3 bases from V and 4 from J, leaving 10 bases between them. CDR3 sequence reads: CASSSRVGTEAFF. The DNA of the CDR3 is TGTGCCAGCAGCTCCAGGGTGGGCACTGAAGCTTTCTTT.

This chain uses TRBV6-5 with TRBJ1-1; weak D call: TRBD1 (5 bases). The CDR3 sequence is 14 residues long. Trimming left V 8 bases short and J 8 bases short, with 21 bases between. Germline values: CDR1 MNHEY, CDR2 SVGAGI. The CDR3 DNA is TGTGCCAGCCGCAAAGGGGCGGCATCTGAAGAAGCTTTCTTT. Its translation is CASRKGAASEEAFF.

The chain combines TRBV2 with TRBJ1-5, with D unresolved. This CDR3 has 14 residues. Between the trimmed V and J ends, which lost 10 bases and 1 base, there was a span of 14 bases. Germline CDR1 is SNHLY and CDR2 is FYNNEI. In DNA form, the CDR3 reads TGTGCCATGGGAGAGCGCACAAGCAATCAGCCCCAGCATTTT. Residues: CAMGERTSNQPQHF.

The chain links TRBV4-1 to TRBJ2-7; D is unresolved. Germline CDR1 reads MGHRA; CDR2 reads YSYEKL. The CDR3 runs 15 residues. V lost 4 bases, J lost 1 base, and 14 bases lay in between. CDR3 coding DNA: TGCGCCAGCAGCCGGCCAGTTGGCGGATCCTACGAGCAGTACTTC. Encoded protein: CASSRPVGGSYEQYF.

The chain is built from TRBV24-1 and TRBJ2-7, with D possibly TRBD2 on 5 matching bases. This CDR3 has 14 amino acids. Germline V lookup: CDR1 KGHDR, CDR2 SFDVKD. V lost 2 bases, J lost 2 bases, and 9 bases lay in between. CDR3 in DNA: TGTGCCACCAGTGATTCCGGGGTGGCCTACGAGCAGTACTTC. Its protein product is CATSDSGVAYEQYF.

The chain joins TRBV5-1 to TRBJ1-4, with D unclear. V lost 4 bases and J 0 bases, leaving 10 bases between the germline ends. This CDR3 has 15 amino acids. CDR1 is SGHRS, CDR2 YFSETQ, per germline. The CDR3 loop is CASSELGTTNEKLFF. In DNA, the CDR3 is TGCGCCAGCAGCGAACTCGGAACAACTAATGAAAAACTGTTTTTT.

The chain has TRBV28 and TRBJ1-6; D remains ambiguous. Germline lookup yields CDR1 MDHEN and CDR2 SYDVKM. Trimming removed 2 bases from V and 2 bases from J, with 7 bases in between. CDR3 length: 15 residues. The CDR3 sequence is CASSLLTAYNSPLHF. CDR3 in DNA: TGTGCCAGCAGTTTACTTACGGCCTATAATTCACCCCTCCACTTT.